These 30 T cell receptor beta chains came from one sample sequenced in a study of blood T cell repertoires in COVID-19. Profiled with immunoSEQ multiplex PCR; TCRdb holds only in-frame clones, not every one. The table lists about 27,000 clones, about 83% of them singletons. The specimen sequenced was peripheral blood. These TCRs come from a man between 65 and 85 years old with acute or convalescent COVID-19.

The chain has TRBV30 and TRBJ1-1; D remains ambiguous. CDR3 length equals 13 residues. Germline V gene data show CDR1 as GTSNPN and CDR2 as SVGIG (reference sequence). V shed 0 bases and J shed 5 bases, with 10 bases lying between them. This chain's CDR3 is CAWSVQRETEAFF. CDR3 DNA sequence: TGTGCCTGGAGTGTACAGAGAGAGACTGAAGCTTTCTTT.

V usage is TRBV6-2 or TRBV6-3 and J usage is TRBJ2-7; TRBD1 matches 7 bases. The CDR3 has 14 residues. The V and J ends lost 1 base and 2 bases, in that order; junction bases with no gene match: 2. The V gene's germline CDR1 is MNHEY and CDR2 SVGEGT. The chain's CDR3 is CASSYWGQPYEQYF. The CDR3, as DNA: TGTGCCAGCAGTTACTGGGGACAGCCCTACGAGCAGTACTTC.

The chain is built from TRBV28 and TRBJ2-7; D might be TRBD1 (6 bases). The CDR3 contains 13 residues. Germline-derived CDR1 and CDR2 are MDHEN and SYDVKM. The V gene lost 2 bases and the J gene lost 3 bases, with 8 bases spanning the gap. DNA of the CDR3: TGTGCCAGCAGTTTAGTAGGGGGCTACGAGCAGTACTTC. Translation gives CASSLVGGYEQYF.

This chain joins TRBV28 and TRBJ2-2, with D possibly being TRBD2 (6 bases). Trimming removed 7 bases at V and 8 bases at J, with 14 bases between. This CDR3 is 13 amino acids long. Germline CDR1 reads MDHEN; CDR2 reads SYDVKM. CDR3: CASTRRDTGELFF. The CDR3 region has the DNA TGTGCCAGCACGAGGCGGGATACGGGGGAGCTGTTTTTT. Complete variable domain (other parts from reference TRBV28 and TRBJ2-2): DVKVTQSSRYLVKRTGEKVFLECVQDMDHENMFWYRQDPGLGLRLIYFSYDVKMKEKGDIPEGYSVSREKKERFSLILESASTNQTSMYLCASTRRDTGELFFGEGSRLTVL.

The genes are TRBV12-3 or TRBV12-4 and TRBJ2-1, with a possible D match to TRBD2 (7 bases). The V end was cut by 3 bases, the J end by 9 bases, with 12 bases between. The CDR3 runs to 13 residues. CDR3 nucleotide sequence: TGTGCCAGCAGTTTGGGGGGGGCTGGTGAGCAGTTCTTC. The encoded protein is CASSLGGAGEQFF.

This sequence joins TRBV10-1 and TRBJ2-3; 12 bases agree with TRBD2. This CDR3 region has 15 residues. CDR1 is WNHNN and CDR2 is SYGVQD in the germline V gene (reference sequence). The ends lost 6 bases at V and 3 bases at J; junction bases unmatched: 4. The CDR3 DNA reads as TGCGCCAGCAGCAGACTAGCGGGAGTGACAGATACGCAGTATTTT. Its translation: CASSRLAGVTDTQYF.

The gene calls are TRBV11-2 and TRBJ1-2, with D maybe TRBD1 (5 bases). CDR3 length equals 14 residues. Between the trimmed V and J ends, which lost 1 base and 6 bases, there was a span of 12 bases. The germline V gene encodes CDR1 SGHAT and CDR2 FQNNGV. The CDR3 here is CASSLAGTYDGYTF. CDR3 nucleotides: TGTGCCAGCAGCTTAGCCGGGACTTACGATGGCTACACCTTC.

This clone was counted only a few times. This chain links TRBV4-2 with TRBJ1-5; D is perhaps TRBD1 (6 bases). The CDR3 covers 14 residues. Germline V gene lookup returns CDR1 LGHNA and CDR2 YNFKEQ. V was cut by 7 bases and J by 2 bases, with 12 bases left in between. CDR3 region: CASNPEGGNQPQHF. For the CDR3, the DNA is TGTGCCAGCAACCCCGAGGGGGGCAATCAGCCCCAGCATTTT.

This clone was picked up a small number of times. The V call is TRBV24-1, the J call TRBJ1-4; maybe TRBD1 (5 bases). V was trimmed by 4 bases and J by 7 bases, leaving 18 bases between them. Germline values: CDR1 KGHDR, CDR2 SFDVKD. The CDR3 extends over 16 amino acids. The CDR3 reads CATSDPLPGGSEKLFF. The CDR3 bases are TGTGCCACCAGTGACCCCCTGCCCGGGGGTAGTGAAAAACTGTTTTTT.

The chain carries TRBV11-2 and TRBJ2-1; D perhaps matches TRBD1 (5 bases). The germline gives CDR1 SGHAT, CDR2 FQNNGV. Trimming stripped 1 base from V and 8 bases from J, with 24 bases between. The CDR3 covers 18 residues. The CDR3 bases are TGTGCCAGCAGCTTAGGCGCCCGCCCCGACAACCGCAGGGATGAGCAGTTCTTC. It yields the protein CASSLGARPDNRRDEQFF.

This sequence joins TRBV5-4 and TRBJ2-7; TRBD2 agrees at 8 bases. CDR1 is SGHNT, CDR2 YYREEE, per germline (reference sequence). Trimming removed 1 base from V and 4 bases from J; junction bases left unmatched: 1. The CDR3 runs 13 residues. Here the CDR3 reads CASSLPGGYEQYF. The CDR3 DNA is TGTGCCAGCAGCTTGCCGGGAGGGTACGAGCAGTACTTC.

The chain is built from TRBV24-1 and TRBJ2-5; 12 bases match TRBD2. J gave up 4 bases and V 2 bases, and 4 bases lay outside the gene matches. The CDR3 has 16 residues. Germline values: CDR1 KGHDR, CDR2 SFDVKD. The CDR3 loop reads CATSDSGTSGRETQYF. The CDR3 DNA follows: TGTGCCACCAGTGATTCCGGGACTAGCGGGCGAGAGACCCAGTACTTC.

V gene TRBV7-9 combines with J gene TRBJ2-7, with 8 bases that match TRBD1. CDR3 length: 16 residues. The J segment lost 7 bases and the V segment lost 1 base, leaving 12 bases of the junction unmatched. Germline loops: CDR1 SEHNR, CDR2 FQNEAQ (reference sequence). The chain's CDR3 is CASSLDLLGQGWEQYF. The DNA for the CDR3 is TGTGCCAGCAGCTTAGATCTCCTCGGACAGGGTTGGGAGCAGTACTTC.

This CDR3 is CASSYSIGQPGAEAFF. DNA of the CDR3: TGTGCCAGCAGTTACTCGATTGGACAGCCAGGGGCTGAAGCTTTCTTT. The chain couples TRBV6-5 to TRBJ1-1; tentatively, D is TRBD1 (6 bases). Trimming removed 0 bases from V and 6 bases from J, with 17 bases in between. The CDR3 spans 16 residues. Per germline, CDR1 MNHEY and CDR2 SVGAGI.

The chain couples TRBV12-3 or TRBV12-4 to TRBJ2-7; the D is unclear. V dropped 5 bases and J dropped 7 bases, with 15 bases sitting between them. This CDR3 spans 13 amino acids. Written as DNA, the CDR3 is TGTGCCAGCAGTCCCCCGTCCCTCGGGGAGCAGTACTTC. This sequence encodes CASSPPSLGEQYF.

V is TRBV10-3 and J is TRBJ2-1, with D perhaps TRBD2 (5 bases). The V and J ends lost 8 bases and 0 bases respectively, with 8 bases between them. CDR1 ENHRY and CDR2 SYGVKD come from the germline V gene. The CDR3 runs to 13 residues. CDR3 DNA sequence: TGTGCCATCTTGGGGAGCTCCTACAATGAGCAGTTCTTC. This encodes CAILGSSYNEQFF.

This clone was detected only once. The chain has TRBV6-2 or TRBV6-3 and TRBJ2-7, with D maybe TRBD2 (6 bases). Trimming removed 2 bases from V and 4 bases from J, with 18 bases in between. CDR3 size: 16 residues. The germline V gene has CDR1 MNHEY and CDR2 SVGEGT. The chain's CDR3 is CASSYPQVGTLYEQYF. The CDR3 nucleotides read TGTGCCAGCAGTTACCCCCAGGTGGGGACTTTATACGAGCAGTACTTC.

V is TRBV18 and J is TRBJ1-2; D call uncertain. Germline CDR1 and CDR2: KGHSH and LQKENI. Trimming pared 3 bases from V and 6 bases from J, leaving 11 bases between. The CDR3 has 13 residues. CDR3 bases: TGTGCCAGCTCACCCGATACAACCGATGGCTACACCTTC. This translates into CASSPDTTDGYTF.

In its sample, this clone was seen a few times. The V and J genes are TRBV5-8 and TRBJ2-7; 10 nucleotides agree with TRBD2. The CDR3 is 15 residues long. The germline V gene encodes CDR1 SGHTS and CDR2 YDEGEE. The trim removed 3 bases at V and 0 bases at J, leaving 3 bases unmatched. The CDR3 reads CASSWSGGVSYEQYF. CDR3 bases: TGTGCCAGCAGCTGGAGCGGGGGGGTCTCCTACGAGCAGTACTTC. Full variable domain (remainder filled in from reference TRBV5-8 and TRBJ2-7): EAGVTQSPTHLIKTRGQQATLRCSPISGHTSVYWYQQALGLGLQFLLWYDEGEERNRGNFPPRFSGRQFPNYSSELNVNALELEDSALYLCASSWSGGVSYEQYFGPGTRLTVT.

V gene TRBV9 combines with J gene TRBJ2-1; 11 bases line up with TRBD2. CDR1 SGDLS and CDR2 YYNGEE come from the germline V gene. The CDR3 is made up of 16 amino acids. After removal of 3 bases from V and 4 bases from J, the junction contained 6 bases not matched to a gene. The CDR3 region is CASSAPGTSGYNEQFF. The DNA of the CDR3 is TGTGCCAGCAGCGCTCCCGGGACTAGCGGTTACAATGAGCAGTTCTTC.

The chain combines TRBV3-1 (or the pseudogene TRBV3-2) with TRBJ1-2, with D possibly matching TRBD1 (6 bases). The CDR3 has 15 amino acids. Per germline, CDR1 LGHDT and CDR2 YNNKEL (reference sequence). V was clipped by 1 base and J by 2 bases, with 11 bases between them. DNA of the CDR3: TGTGCCAGCAGCCAAGGGGCGGACAGCAACTATGGCTACACCTTC. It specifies CASSQGADSNYGYTF.

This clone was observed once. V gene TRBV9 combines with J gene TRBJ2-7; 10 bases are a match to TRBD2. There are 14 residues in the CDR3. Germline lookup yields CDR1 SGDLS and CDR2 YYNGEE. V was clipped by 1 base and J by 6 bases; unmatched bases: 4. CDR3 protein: CASSVTSGNIEQYF. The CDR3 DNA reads TGTGCCAGCAGCGTAACTAGCGGGAATATCGAGCAGTACTTC.

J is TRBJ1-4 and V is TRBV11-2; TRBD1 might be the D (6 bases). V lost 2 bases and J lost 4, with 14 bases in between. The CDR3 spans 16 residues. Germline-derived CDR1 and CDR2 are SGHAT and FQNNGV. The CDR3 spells CASSLRGGSGNEKLFF. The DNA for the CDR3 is TGTGCCAGCAGCTTAAGGGGGGGCAGCGGTAATGAAAAACTGTTTTTT.

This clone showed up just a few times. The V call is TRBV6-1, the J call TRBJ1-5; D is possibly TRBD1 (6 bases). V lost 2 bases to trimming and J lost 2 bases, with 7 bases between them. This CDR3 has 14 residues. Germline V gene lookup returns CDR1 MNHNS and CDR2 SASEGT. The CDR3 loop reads CASSERQGNQPQHF. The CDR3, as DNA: TGTGCCAGCAGTGAAAGACAGGGCAATCAGCCCCAGCATTTT.

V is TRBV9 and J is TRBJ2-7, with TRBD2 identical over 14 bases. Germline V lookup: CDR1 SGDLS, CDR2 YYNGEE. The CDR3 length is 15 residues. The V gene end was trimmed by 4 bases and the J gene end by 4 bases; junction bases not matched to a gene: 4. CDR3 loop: CASSLGTSGGYEQYF. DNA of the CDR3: TGTGCCAGCAGCTTGGGGACTAGCGGGGGATACGAGCAGTACTTC.

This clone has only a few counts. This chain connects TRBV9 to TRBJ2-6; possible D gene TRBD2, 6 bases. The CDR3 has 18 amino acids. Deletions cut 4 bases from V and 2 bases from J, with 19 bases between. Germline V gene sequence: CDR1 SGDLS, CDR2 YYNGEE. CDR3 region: CASSPREAAETGANVLTF. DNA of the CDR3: TGTGCCAGCAGCCCCAGGGAGGCAGCGGAAACTGGGGCCAACGTCCTGACTTTC.

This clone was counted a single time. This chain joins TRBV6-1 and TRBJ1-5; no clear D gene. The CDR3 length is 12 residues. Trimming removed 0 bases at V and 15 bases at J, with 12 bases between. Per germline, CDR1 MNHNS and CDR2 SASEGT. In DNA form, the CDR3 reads TGTGCCAGCAGTGAAGCGCTCCCGGGGTGGCATTTT. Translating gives CASSEALPGWHF.

CDR3 bases: TGTGCCAGCAGCGCCCACGGGACAGGGGATAGTCAAGCTTTCTTT. Amino acid sequence: CASSAHGTGDSQAFF. The genes are TRBV9 and TRBJ1-1; 10 nucleotides align to TRBD1. The germline V gene encodes CDR1 SGDLS and CDR2 YYNGEE. V lost 3 bases and J lost 9; bases outside the gene matches: 11. The CDR3 is 15 amino acids.

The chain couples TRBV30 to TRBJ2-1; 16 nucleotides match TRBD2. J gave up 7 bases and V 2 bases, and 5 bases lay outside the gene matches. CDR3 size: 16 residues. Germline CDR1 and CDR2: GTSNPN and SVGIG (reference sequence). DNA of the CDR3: TGTGCCTGGAGTAAGGGACTAGCGGGAGGGAGGAATGAGCAGTTCTTC. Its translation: CAWSKGLAGGRNEQFF.

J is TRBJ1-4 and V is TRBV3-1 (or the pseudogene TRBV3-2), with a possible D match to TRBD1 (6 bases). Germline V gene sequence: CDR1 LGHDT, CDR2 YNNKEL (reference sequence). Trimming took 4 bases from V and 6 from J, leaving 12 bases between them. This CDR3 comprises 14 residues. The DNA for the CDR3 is TGTGCCAGCAGCCTGGGGGCAGGGCATGAAAAACTGTTTTTT. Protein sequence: CASSLGAGHEKLFF.